Sequencing of this TCR beta chain was carried out in a study of blood T cell repertoires in COVID-19. Study information: The study drew acute and convalescent COVID-19 samples from the United States, Italy and Spain. T cells, B-cell-depleted T cells, or PBMCs supplied cDNA or gDNA.

Data came from immunoSEQ multiplex PCR; TCRdb stores just in-frame clones and leaves some out. Here the sample spans 150,000 to 200,000 clones, around 84% being singletons. The V end lost 4 bases, the J end lost 7 bases, and 20 bases lay between the germline ends. CDR1 and CDR2 (germline): SGHDT, YYEEEE. The CDR3 is 16 amino acids. Residents of over 20 US areas, aged roughly 18 to 90 years, made up the participants. The specimen sequenced was PBMCs or T cells enriched from blood (not recorded which). The receptor was isolated from a woman in her twenties or thirties who had been exposed to COVID-19. The V gene is TRBV5-6, the J gene TRBJ1-4; D remains ambiguous. The CDR3 region is CASSRLQPGIGEKLFF. The CDR3 DNA is TGTGCCAGCAGCCGACTACAACCGGGGATAGGTGAAAAACTGTTTTTT.